This T cell receptor (beta chain) was identified during a study of tumor-infiltrating lymphocytes in primary liver carcinoma (dated by TCRdb to about 2017). About the study as a whole: The five patients, three men and two women aged 30 to 69 years, had hepatocellular carcinoma (four) or combined HCC and intrahepatic cholangiocarcinoma (one). Each sample produced roughly 3.65 to 7.13 million productive TCRbeta reads, and read depth showed no significant difference between tissue types. Technical replicate repertoires showed high reproducibility, with mean shared-clone rates roughly 0.87 and correlation coefficients above 0.95. Tumors of the five patients were stage T1-T3 N0M0 with maximum diameters of roughly 4 to 11 cm. To link TCRbeta repertoire diversity with the local molecular phenotype, the approximately 24 tumor region samples were profiled using Agilent mRNA microarrays. The study combined TCRbeta repertoire sequencing, expression microarrays and whole-exome sequencing across five regions of each liver tumor, with adjacent normal tissue and blood. A total of roughly 35 specimens from 5 patients underwent TCRbeta repertoire sequencing, comprising roughly 25 tumor regions, 5 adjacent noncancerous liver tissues and 5 peripheral blood samples.

Total RNA and DNA were co-extracted from about 19-30 mg of bulk tissue with the AllPrep DNA/RNA mini kit, without cell sorting. Between November 2015 and March 2016, five patients in China with histopathologically diagnosed primary liver carcinoma had their tumors surgically resected. At the time of sampling, the patients were treatment-naive and had chronic HBV infection. Each tumor was sampled at five spatially separated regions: the tumor centre plus the superior, inferior, left-lateral and right-lateral poles. According to histology, viable tumor cells made up more than 75% of every tumor sample. Each fresh piece of tumor and adjacent tissue was cut in two, with one half stored in RNAlater at -80 degrees C and the other half sent for histology. A word on this clonotype: Its recognized antigen is unknown. No quality values exist for individual bases; no much larger clone is one base distant.

CDR1 and CDR2 (DFQATT, SNEGSKA) derive from the germline V gene (reference sequence). Clipping removes 5 bases from V and 8 bases from J, with 15 as the unmatched junction base count. From cysteine to phenylalanine, the CDR3 is 15 amino acids long. Of the read, only the CDR3 DNA is kept; its 45 bases are in frame from base 1. Findings and caveats that apply to the study as a whole: With just five patients in the study, the authors point out that the findings should be validated in a larger study. The top 250 clones made up a significantly larger repertoire fraction in tumors than in blood (p = 0.039). Pairs of tumor regions showed greater repertoire overlap (mean around 35%) than tumor-adjacent pairs (roughly 17%) or tumor-blood pairs (approximately 15%), which is consistent with antigen-driven expansion. Because only the TCR beta chain was sequenced and unpaired alpha chains were not captured, true repertoire diversity is likely underestimated. Because the samples were bulk and unsorted, CD4+ and CD8+ T cell repertoires could not be compared. Just about 8-25% of top clones turned up in all five regions of a tumor, which suggests spatial heterogeneity among tumor-infiltrating T cells.

Using a constant-region primer and ProtoScript II reverse transcriptase, TCRbeta-specific cDNA was reverse-transcribed from roughly 500 ng total RNA. The TCRbeta libraries were prepared through three rounds of nested multiplex PCR following a slightly modified ARM-PCR procedure. Each of the first two PCR rounds ran for nine to eleven cycles and used multiplex TRBV1-TRBV30 forward primers together with a Cbeta reverse primer. Sample barcodes and Illumina adapters were added in a final 25-cycle PCR with Deep VentR polymerase. Before sequencing, amplicons of 200-500 bp were purified from gel using a QIAquick gel extraction kit. An Illumina HiSeq 2500 was used to sequence the TCRbeta amplicons, generating 250-bp paired-end reads. Per the original workflow: Reads were quality-trimmed with Trimmomatic v0.33, and paired reads were merged with FLASH v1.2.11 to recover full CDR3 sequences. V, D and J germline segments were assigned to the rearranged TCRbeta sequences using MiGEC v1.2.1b. Clonotype statistics and Shannon-Wiener diversity indices were computed with VDJtools v1.0.0. To reduce sampling bias, subsequent analyses other than the diversity analysis used only the 250 most abundant clonotypes in each sample. In TCRdb, the public reads were trimmed at Q25 with fastp and aligned with MiXCR, with productive beta chains retained. Rows merge per CDR3 protein into single entries with the most common DNA and genes. It is TCRdb's table, rather than the study itself, that gives the V and J calls and clone size. This sample gives roughly 200,000 distinct CDR3 sequences in total; about 85% of them show up just once. Jointly, the top ten make up 15% to 20% of the sample.

Sequences were obtained from tumor tissue from primary liver carcinoma. This TCR derives from a man in his forties with primary liver carcinoma and hepatitis B virus infection. The receptor chain draws on TRBV20-1 and TRBJ2-7; 10 bases in the junction line up with TRBD2. This receptor has the CDR3 CSAPLAGAPSDKQYF. The DNA sequence is TGCAGTGCTCCTCTAGCGGGAGCTCCGTCAGACAAGCAGTACTTC.